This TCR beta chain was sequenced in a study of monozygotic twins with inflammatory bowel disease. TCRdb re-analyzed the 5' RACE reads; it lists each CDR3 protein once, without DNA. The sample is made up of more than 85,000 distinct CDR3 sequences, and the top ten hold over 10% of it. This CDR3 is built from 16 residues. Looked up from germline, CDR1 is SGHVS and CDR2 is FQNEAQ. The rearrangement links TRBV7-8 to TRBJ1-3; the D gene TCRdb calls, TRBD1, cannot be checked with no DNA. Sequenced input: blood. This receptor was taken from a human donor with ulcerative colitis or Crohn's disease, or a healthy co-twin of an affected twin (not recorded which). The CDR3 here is CASSRTGVDSGNTIYF.